A single sample gave rise to the 20 T cell receptor beta chains below, sequenced in a study of blood T cell repertoires in COVID-19. Measured with immunoSEQ multiplex PCR; TCRdb has only the in-frame clones, and not every one. The table shows 650,000 to 800,000 clones, with approximately 90% occurring only once. Source material: peripheral blood. The receptors stem from a woman younger than 35 with acute or convalescent COVID-19.

The genes are TRBV28 and TRBJ1-4; 9 nucleotides match TRBD1. V trimming: 6 bases; J trimming: 7 bases; junction bases outside the gene matches: 9. The CDR3 spans 15 residues. The germline gives CDR1 MDHEN, CDR2 SYDVKM. CDR3 bases: TGTGCCAGCAGGAACCTGGACAGGGGAGGTGAAAAACTGTTTTTT. Its translation: CASRNLDRGGEKLFF. The full variable domain, with the rest looked up from reference TRBV28 and TRBJ1-4, is DVKVTQSSRYLVKRTGEKVFLECVQDMDHENMFWYRQDPGLGLRLIYFSYDVKMKEKGDIPEGYSVSREKKERFSLILESASTNQTSMYLCASRNLDRGGEKLFFGSGTQLSVL.

In regard to this clone: Germline and junction disagree at one end, which may indicate a read error. The chain carries TRBV5-6 and TRBJ2-7, with D maybe TRBD1 (5 bases). Germline V gene data show CDR1 as SGHDT and CDR2 as YYEEEE. This CDR3 comprises 14 residues. The CDR3 loop is CASSFPRTTDEQCF. For the CDR3, the DNA is TGTGCCAGCAGCTTCCCCAGGACAACAGACGAGCAGTGCTTC.

V and J are TRBV1 and TRBJ2-3; TRBD2, the table's D call, lacks a check against the DNA. TRBV1 corresponds to a pseudogene. CDR3 length: 17 residues. The CDR3 region has the DNA TGCACCAGCAGCCATGCCCGGCTAGCGGGGGGAGGGGATACGCAGTATTTT. Protein product: CTSSHARLAGGGDTQYF.

The chain's CDR3 is CSALGGFTEAFF. DNA for the CDR3: TGCAGCGCCCTCGGGGGGTTCACTGAAGCTTTCTTT. The genes are TRBV29-1 and TRBJ1-1; D possibly corresponds to TRBD1 (5 bases). The CDR3 totals 12 residues. Germline CDR1 reads SQVTM; CDR2 reads ANQGSEA. With 7 bases removed from V and 4 bases from J, the gap between germline ends came to 13 bases.

The chain carries TRBV6-6 and TRBJ2-5; 10 nucleotides match TRBD2. Trimming removed 7 bases from V and 4 bases from J; junction bases left unmatched: 6. The CDR3 has 14 amino acids. The germline gives CDR1 MNHNY, CDR2 SVGAGI (reference sequence). CDR3 sequence (DNA): TGTGCCAGCAACCGAGCGGGGGGGCCAGAGACCCAGTACTTC. This gives the protein CASNRAGGPETQYF.

J is TRBJ1-1 and V is TRBV4-3, with TRBD1 matching over 7 bases. The V segment lost 4 bases and the J segment 6 bases; nucleotides outside the gene matches: 8. CDR3 length: 14 amino acids. CDR1 LGHNA and CDR2 YSLEER come from the germline V gene. In nucleotides, the CDR3 is TGCGCCAGCAGCCGGATTTTAGGACAGGCTGAAGCTTTCTTT. As protein: CASSRILGQAEAFF.

V gene TRBV24-1 combines with J gene TRBJ1-1, with D possibly being TRBD1 (6 bases). Trimming removed 4 bases at V and 1 base at J, with 33 bases between. The CDR3 spans 22 residues. The germline gives CDR1 KGHDR, CDR2 SFDVKD. In DNA form, the CDR3 reads TGTGCCACCAGTGACCGAACATTCCACAAACCCGGGACACCTGTAGAGAACACTGAAGCTTTCTTT. Protein product: CATSDRTFHKPGTPVENTEAFF.

The chain joins TRBV6-5 to TRBJ1-1; D gene unclear. Germline lookup yields CDR1 MNHEY and CDR2 SVGAGI. V shed 5 bases and J shed 0 bases, with 10 bases lying between them. This CDR3 is built from 14 residues. CDR3: CASSRREMNTEAFF. The CDR3 DNA is TGTGCCAGCAGTCGAAGGGAGATGAACACTGAAGCTTTCTTT.

The V call is TRBV5-4, the J call TRBJ2-5, with TRBD2 identical over 7 bases. J was trimmed by 5 bases and V by 4 bases; bases with no gene match: 11. The germline V gene has CDR1 SGHNT and CDR2 YYREEE (reference sequence). The CDR3 sequence is 15 residues long. In DNA, the CDR3 is TGTGCCAGCAGCCCGGGAGGACGGACCATGGAGACCCAGTACTTC. This encodes CASSPGGRTMETQYF.

This chain uses TRBV12-3 or TRBV12-4 with TRBJ1-5, with unresolved D. The CDR3 contains 13 residues. Trimming cost V 2 bases and J 3 bases, with 5 bases left between them. The CDR3 DNA reads TGTGCCAGCAGTTTAAATAACAATCAGCCCCAGCATTTT. Protein: CASSLNNNQPQHF.

The rearrangement joins TRBV19 to TRBJ2-7; 14 nucleotides agree with TRBD2. The CDR3 spans 16 residues. The V segment lost 3 bases and the J segment 3 bases; nucleotides outside the gene matches: 4. The germline gives CDR1 LNHDA, CDR2 SQIVND (reference sequence). For the CDR3, the DNA is TGTGCCAGTAGTATCGATGGACTAGCGGGGGGCTACGAGCAGTACTTC. This codes for CASSIDGLAGGYEQYF. The full variable domain, its missing parts supplied by reference TRBV19 and TRBJ2-7, is DGGITQSPKYLFRKEGQNVTLSCEQNLNHDAMYWYRQDPGQGLRLIYYSQIVNDFQKGDIAEGYSVSREKKESFPLTVTSAQKNPTAFYLCASSIDGLAGGYEQYFGPGTRLTVT.

The V gene is TRBV7-9, the J gene TRBJ2-7; D is possibly TRBD1 (5 bases). Trimming cost V 5 bases and J 4 bases, with 21 bases left between them. Germline CDR1 reads SEHNR; CDR2 reads FQNEAQ (reference sequence). CDR3 size: 16 residues. This CDR3 is CASSPGQPSSSYEQYF. The CDR3 DNA sequence: TGTGCCAGCAGCCCCGGACAACCGTCGAGTTCATACGAGCAGTACTTC.

This clone was counted a few times. The chain couples TRBV6-2 or TRBV6-3 to TRBJ2-2, with a possible D match to TRBD2 (6 bases). The germline V gene has CDR1 MNHEY and CDR2 SVGEGT. This CDR3 has 15 amino acids. The V gene lost 8 bases and the J gene lost 0 bases, with 13 bases spanning the gap. CDR3 sequence reads: CASGSGLTNTGELFF. CDR3 in DNA: TGTGCCAGCGGTTCGGGACTGACGAACACCGGGGAGCTGTTTTTT.

This chain links TRBV3-1 (or the pseudogene TRBV3-2) with TRBJ1-2; TRBD1 aligns across 8 bases. Trimming cost V 5 bases and J 4 bases; bases outside gene matches: 9. Germline CDR1 LGHDT, CDR2 YNNKEL (reference sequence). The CDR3 spans 15 residues. The CDR3 nucleotides are TGTGCCAGCAGCTTGGCGCAGGGGGCGGCCTATGGCTACACCTTC. Its protein product is CASSLAQGAAYGYTF.

The chain links TRBV6-5 to TRBJ1-4, with D tentatively TRBD1 (6 bases). The CDR3 length is 15 residues. Germline loops: CDR1 MNHEY, CDR2 SVGAGI. V dropped 0 bases and J dropped 6 bases, with 11 bases sitting between them. The CDR3 DNA is TGTGCCAGCAGTTACTCGGGGACACGACATGAAAAACTGTTTTTT. Encoded protein: CASSYSGTRHEKLFF.

The gene calls are TRBV30 and TRBJ2-1; 8 bases line up with TRBD2. V gave up 3 bases and J gave up 6 bases; unmatched junction bases: 13. The CDR3 has 16 residues. Germline CDR1 is GTSNPN and CDR2 is SVGIG (reference sequence). This CDR3 is CAWRPPGTRGGNEQFF. The CDR3 DNA reads TGTGCCTGGAGGCCACCCGGGACTAGAGGGGGCAATGAGCAGTTCTTC.

The V gene is TRBV3-1 (or the pseudogene TRBV3-2), the J gene TRBJ1-2; maybe TRBD1 (5 bases). The CDR3 totals 16 residues. The germline CDR1 and CDR2 sequences are LGHDT and YNNKEL (reference sequence). Trimming cost V 4 bases and J 2 bases, with 17 bases left between them. The CDR3 is CASSPWGELGNYGYTF. CDR3 coding DNA: TGTGCCAGCAGCCCCTGGGGGGAATTGGGGAACTATGGCTACACCTTC.

A few counts support this clone. This sample includes further DNA sequences coding for the same CDR3. V usage is TRBV5-1 and J usage is TRBJ1-2, with D unresolved. This CDR3 is built from 13 residues. Trimming cost V 2 bases and J 4 bases, with 9 bases left between them. CDR1 and CDR2 (germline): SGHRS, YFSETQ. The CDR3 region is CASSLGGFYGYTF. CDR3 in DNA: TGCGCCAGCAGCTTAGGAGGATTCTATGGCTACACCTTC.

The chain couples TRBV19 to TRBJ2-1; 7 bases agree with TRBD1. Germline V gene sequence: CDR1 LNHDA, CDR2 SQIVND (reference sequence). The V and J ends lost 5 bases and 8 bases, in that order; junction bases with no gene match: 6. The CDR3 is made up of 13 amino acids. The CDR3 region has the DNA TGTGCCAGTAGTGTAGGGGGCATCTATGAGCAGTTCTTC. This sequence encodes CASSVGGIYEQFF.

This clone came up once. The V and J genes are TRBV5-6 and TRBJ1-6; D is undetermined. CDR1 and CDR2 from the germline V gene are SGHDT and YYEEEE. Trimming removed 2 bases from V and 4 bases from J, with 7 bases in between. The CDR3 sequence is 14 residues long. DNA for the CDR3: TGTGCCAGCAGCTTTGACACTTATAATTCACCCCTCCACTTT. This encodes CASSFDTYNSPLHF.